This T cell receptor (beta chain) derives from a study of T cell changes during pregnancy in multiple sclerosis. Trimming cost V 3 bases and J 3 bases; bases outside gene matches: 2. Germline CDR1 is SGHNT and CDR2 is YENEEA. This CDR3 has 14 residues. The table came from immunoSEQ multiplex PCR; TCRdb's copy has only in-frame clones and leaves some out. The table lists 80,000 to 130,000 clones, roughly 92% of them singletons. The receptor's source is a female donor with multiple sclerosis, enrolled in a pregnancy study. This sample comprised peripheral blood, obtained in the second trimester of pregnancy. This chain uses TRBV11-3 with TRBJ2-1; 7 bases agree with TRBD2. The CDR3 protein is CASSLASGYNEQFF. In DNA form, the CDR3 reads TGTGCCAGCAGCTTGGCTAGCGGCTACAATGAGCAGTTCTTC.